This passage covers 30 T cell receptor beta chains from one sample sequenced in a study of T cells after yellow fever vaccination. TCRdb processed the 5' RACE reads anew with MiXCR; each CDR3 protein has one entry. The sample records hundreds of thousands of distinct CDR3 sequences, 9% to 15% being singletons. The sample in question was PBMCs, obtained on the day of the yellow fever booster vaccination. Source of these receptors: a man in his thirties or forties who received the YFV17D yellow fever vaccine.

This clonotype came up a few times. J is TRBJ2-2 and V is TRBV7-8; TRBD2 is a possible D gene (5 bases). CDR1 SGHVS and CDR2 FQNEAQ come from the germline V gene. The CDR3 length is 17 residues. V lost 3 bases and J lost 3, with 17 bases in between. The CDR3 is CASSLGWTLEDTGELFF. Written as DNA, the CDR3 is TGTGCCAGCAGCTTGGGATGGACTCTCGAGGACACCGGGGAGCTGTTTTTT.

This clonotype was counted many times. The chain employs TRBV5-1 and TRBJ1-4; D is possibly TRBD1 (6 bases). The V and J ends lost 1 base and 8 bases respectively, with 15 bases between them. The CDR3 sequence is 15 residues long. CDR1 is SGHRS, CDR2 YFSETQ, per germline. The CDR3 nucleotides read TGCGCCAGCAGCTTGTTCCCGGGCCAGGGGGAAAAACTGTTTTTT. It translates to CASSLFPGQGEKLFF.

A note on this clonotype: At one end the junction does not follow the germline gene, possibly because of a read error. The genes are TRBV20-1 and TRBJ2-2; D may match TRBD1 or TRBD2 (6 bases each). From germline, CDR1 is DFQATT and CDR2 SNEGSKA (reference sequence). The CDR3 is made up of 16 amino acids. The CDR3 loop is CCARVQGRGNTGELFF. CDR3 sequence (DNA): TGCTGTGCTAGAGTGCAGGGGCGGGGGAACACCGGGGAGCTGTTTTTT.

V gene TRBV28 combines with J gene TRBJ2-1, with D unresolved. Trimming took off 5 bases at V and 9 bases at J, with 8 bases between the two ends. This CDR3 is built from 11 residues. Germline values: CDR1 MDHEN, CDR2 SYDVKM. CDR3 sequence (DNA): TGTGCCAGCAGTCCAACACGTGAGCAGTTCTTC. Its translation: CASSPTREQFF.

The chain combines TRBV20-1 with TRBJ2-7; 12 nucleotides match TRBD1. V lost 5 bases to trimming and J lost 0 bases; unmatched junction nucleotides: 2. CDR1 and CDR2 from the germline V gene are DFQATT and SNEGSKA (reference sequence). CDR3 length: 14 amino acids. CDR3 sequence: CSASGQGASYEQYF. DNA for the CDR3: TGCAGTGCTTCGGGACAGGGGGCCTCCTACGAGCAGTACTTC.

The genes are TRBV7-3 and TRBJ2-6; 8 positions match TRBD1. CDR3 length: 14 amino acids. CDR1 SGHTA and CDR2 FQGTGA come from the germline V gene. The V gene end was trimmed by 8 bases and the J gene end by 0 bases; junction bases not matched to a gene: 0. CDR3 in DNA: TGTGCCAGCGGGACAGGCTCTGGGGCCAACGTCCTGACTTTC. Amino acids: CASGTGSGANVLTF.

This clonotype was seen a handful of times. J is TRBJ1-4 and V is TRBV20-1; D might be TRBD1 (5 bases). Per the germline V gene, CDR1 is DFQATT and CDR2 is SNEGSKA (reference sequence). The CDR3 covers 13 residues. The CDR3 nucleotides are TGCAGCGTAAAGACAGCCGGCTATGAAAAACTGTTTTTT. As protein: CSVKTAGYEKLFF.

Ten or more counts support this clonotype. The rearrangement links TRBV24-1 to TRBJ2-1; no clear D. Trimming removed 3 bases at V and 6 bases at J, with 17 bases between. Germline V gene sequence: CDR1 KGHDR, CDR2 SFDVKD. The CDR3 totals 16 residues. The CDR3 is CATSDPQGSGSNEQFF. CDR3 nucleotide sequence: TGTGCCACCAGTGATCCCCAAGGGTCAGGAAGCAATGAGCAGTTCTTC.

V usage is TRBV3-1 and J usage is TRBJ2-3, with 11 bases lining up with TRBD2. The germline CDR1 and CDR2 sequences are LGHDT and YNNKEL (reference sequence). This CDR3 comprises 18 residues. Trimming cost V 1 base and J 4 bases; bases outside gene matches: 10. The CDR3, as DNA: TGTGCCAGCAGCCAAGCGGCTAGCGGGAGGACCCACTCAGATACGCAGTATTTT. Translation gives CASSQAASGRTHSDTQYF.

The V gene is TRBV7-2, the J gene TRBJ2-3; TRBD1 aligns across 8 bases. The CDR3 extends over 15 amino acids. CDR1 and CDR2 (germline): SGHTA, FQGNSA. V lost 5 bases to trimming and J lost 4 bases; unmatched junction nucleotides: 8. The CDR3 DNA is TGTGCCAGCAGCCGGTCAACACAGGGGGCAGATACGCAGTATTTT. Encoded protein: CASSRSTQGADTQYF.

This clonotype has a count of ten or more. The genes are TRBV27 and TRBJ2-1; no clear D gene. The CDR3 sequence is 10 residues long. V shed 7 bases and J shed 5 bases, with 3 bases lying between them. Germline V lookup: CDR1 MNHEY, CDR2 SMNVEV (reference sequence). CDR3 region: CASTDNEQFF. CDR3 bases: TGTGCCAGCACGGACAATGAGCAGTTCTTC.

This clonotype was seen only a few times. This sequence joins TRBV20-1 and TRBJ2-3; 7 bases are a match to TRBD1. V shed 6 bases and J 6 bases; nucleotides not matched to a gene: 9. CDR1 is DFQATT and CDR2 is SNEGSKA in the germline V gene (reference sequence). The CDR3 consists of 13 residues. The CDR3 sequence is CSATRTGGDTQYF. The CDR3 coding sequence is TGCAGTGCAACCAGGACAGGTGGGGATACGCAGTATTTT.

In this sample, this clonotype turned up a few times. This chain joins TRBV19 and TRBJ1-2, with TRBD1 identical over 7 bases. CDR1 and CDR2 from the germline V gene are LNHDA and SQIVND (reference sequence). J lost 4 bases, V lost 4 bases, and 12 bases had no gene match. This CDR3 is built from 16 residues. The CDR3: CASSTGQVGRSYGYTF. The CDR3 DNA is TGTGCCAGTAGTACCGGACAGGTTGGACGATCCTATGGCTACACCTTC.

The sample holds a few counts of this clonotype. The J gene is TRBJ2-1, the V gene TRBV10-3; D possibly matches TRBD1 or TRBD2 (7 bases each). Trimming left V 0 bases short and J 2 bases short, with 11 bases between. CDR1 is ENHRY and CDR2 is SYGVKD in the germline V gene. The length of the CDR3 is 16 residues. The CDR3 sequence is CAISESGGGAYNEQFF. CDR3 in DNA: TGTGCCATCAGTGAGTCGGGAGGGGGCGCCTACAATGAGCAGTTCTTC.

This chain connects TRBV4-3 to TRBJ2-5; 9 bases fit TRBD1. This CDR3 comprises 15 residues. Germline V gene data show CDR1 as LGHNA and CDR2 as YSLEER. The V segment lost 3 bases and the J segment 5 bases; nucleotides outside the gene matches: 7. The CDR3 nucleotides read TGCGCCAGCAGCCAGGGGACAGGGTGGTGGGAGACCCAGTACTTC. It codes for CASSQGTGWWETQYF.

This clonotype was observed at least ten times. The chain employs TRBV11-2 and TRBJ2-7; 9 bases match TRBD2. The CDR3 totals 18 residues. Losses at the gene ends were 8 bases for V and 0 bases for J; bases not matched to a gene: 17. Germline CDR1 reads SGHAT; CDR2 reads FQNNGV. The CDR3 DNA follows: TGTGCCAGCGGGCCGAGGGCTAGCGGGGCCTCTAGCTCCTACGAGCAGTACTTC. It is translated as CASGPRASGASSSYEQYF.

This chain connects TRBV6-1 to TRBJ2-7; D may be TRBD2 (7 bases). CDR1 and CDR2 (germline): MNHNS, SASEGT. The CDR3 has 11 residues. CDR3 nucleotides: TGTGCTGGGGGCGGGGGCTACGAGCAGTACTTC. Residues: CAGGGGYEQYF.

The CDR3 loop is CASSTGTFYEQYF. The CDR3 DNA sequence: TGTGCCAGCAGTACCGGGACCTTCTACGAGCAGTACTTC. The rearrangement links TRBV12-3 or TRBV12-4 to TRBJ2-7; D is possibly TRBD1 or TRBD2 (5 bases each). There are 13 residues in the CDR3. V lost 5 bases and J lost 3, with 11 bases in between.

This clonotype was recorded a few times. The chain uses TRBV7-9 and TRBJ1-4; a possible D gene is TRBD1 (6 bases). From germline, CDR1 is SEHNR and CDR2 FQNEAQ (reference sequence). This CDR3 has 15 amino acids. The V end was cut by 1 base, the J end by 7 bases, with 13 bases between. CDR3 nucleotides: TGTGCCAGCAGCTTAGAGCAGGGGACCACTGAAAAACTGTTTTTT. Translation gives CASSLEQGTTEKLFF. The full variable domain, completed using reference TRBV7-9 and TRBJ1-4, is DTGVSQNPRHKITKRGQNVTFRCDPISEHNRLYWYRQTLGQGPEFLTYFQNEAQLEKSRLLSDRFSAERPKGSFSTLEIQRTEQGDSAMYLCASSLEQGTTEKLFFGSGTQLSVL.

This clonotype has a handful of counts. V usage is TRBV19 and J usage is TRBJ2-7, with D possibly TRBD2 on 6 matching bases. CDR3 length: 14 residues. With 1 base removed from V and 4 bases from J, the gap between germline ends came to 11 bases. The germline V gene encodes CDR1 LNHDA and CDR2 SQIVND (reference sequence). CDR3 nucleotide sequence: TGTGCCAGTAGTATAGTAGCGGCCGGATACGAGCAGTACTTC. Encoded protein: CASSIVAAGYEQYF. The whole variable domain, filled in from reference TRBV19 and TRBJ2-7, reads DGGITQSPKYLFRKEGQNVTLSCEQNLNHDAMYWYRQDPGQGLRLIYYSQIVNDFQKGDIAEGYSVSREKKESFPLTVTSAQKNPTAFYLCASSIVAAGYEQYFGPGTRLTVT.

The gene calls are TRBV14 and TRBJ2-7, with TRBD1 identical over 7 bases. The V gene end was trimmed by 1 base and the J gene end by 9 bases; junction bases not matched to a gene: 3. The length of the CDR3 is 12 residues. CDR1 and CDR2 (germline): SGHDN, FVKESK. The CDR3 loop reads CASSQAKGAQYF. The CDR3 DNA follows: TGTGCCAGCAGCCAAGCCAAGGGGGCGCAGTACTTC.

This chain links TRBV24-1 with TRBJ1-1; D is possibly TRBD1 (5 bases). CDR3 length equals 13 residues. The germline V gene has CDR1 KGHDR and CDR2 SFDVKD. The ends were cut back, 7 bases at V and 4 bases at J, with 12 bases in the middle. CDR3 residues: CATSQGGRTEAFF. CDR3 nucleotide sequence: TGTGCCACCAGCCAGGGAGGACGCACTGAAGCTTTCTTT.

The chain is built from TRBV7-9 and TRBJ2-7; D is perhaps TRBD1 or TRBD2 (5 bases each). This CDR3 contains 12 residues. The germline gives CDR1 SEHNR, CDR2 FQNEAQ (reference sequence). Trimming removed 5 bases from V and 5 bases from J, with 10 bases in between. The DNA for the CDR3 is TGTGCCAGCAGCACCAGAGGGGACGAGCAGTACTTC. Its protein product is CASSTRGDEQYF.

This chain connects TRBV6-1 to TRBJ2-7, with 7 bases that match TRBD2. Germline CDR1 reads MNHNS; CDR2 reads SASEGT. The trim removed 6 bases at V and 5 bases at J, leaving 10 bases unmatched. The CDR3 consists of 14 residues. CDR3 amino acids: CASRNGGRENEQYF. CDR3 bases: TGTGCCAGCAGGAACGGGGGGAGGGAGAACGAGCAGTACTTC.

The chain combines TRBV14 with TRBJ2-3; D unclear. This CDR3 region has 16 residues. Germline-derived CDR1 and CDR2 are SGHDN and FVKESK. Trimming stripped 0 bases from V and 1 base from J, with 11 bases between. CDR3 bases: TGTGCCAGCAGCCAAGATCAACGGTGGGGCACAGATACGCAGTATTTT. Residues: CASSQDQRWGTDTQYF. Filled out from reference TRBV14 and TRBJ2-3, the complete variable domain reads EAGVTQFPSHSVIEKGQTVTLRCDPISGHDNLYWYRRVMGKEIKFLLHFVKESKQDESGMPNNRFLAERTGGTYSTLKVQPAELEDSGVYFCASSQDQRWGTDTQYFGPGTRLTVL.

The rearrangement joins TRBV10-3 to TRBJ1-1; D might be TRBD1 (5 bases). Trimming left V 7 bases short and J 2 bases short, with 17 bases between. The CDR3 consists of 15 residues. Looked up from germline, CDR1 is ENHRY and CDR2 is SYGVKD. CDR3 residues: CAITSSLDSNTEAFF. CDR3 coding DNA: TGTGCCATCACCTCCTCTCTTGACAGTAACACTGAAGCTTTCTTT.

This clonotype was seen repeatedly, ten times or more. This chain links TRBV7-2 with TRBJ2-1; D unresolved. Trimming took 3 bases from V and 10 from J, leaving 7 bases between them. The CDR3 loop spans 11 amino acids. CDR1 SGHTA and CDR2 FQGNSA come from the germline V gene. The DNA for the CDR3 is TGTGCCAGCAGCTTTGTGGGGGAGCAGTTCTTC. It translates to CASSFVGEQFF. Looking up the rest from reference TRBV7-2 and TRBJ2-1 gives the full variable domain: GAGVSQSPSNKVTEKGKDVELRCDPISGHTALYWYRQSLGQGLEFLIYFQGNSAPDKSGLPSDRFSAERTGGSVSTLTIQRTQQEDSAVYLCASSFVGEQFFGPGTRLTVL.

The CDR3 sequence is CASLQMNTEAFF. The CDR3 DNA is TGTGCCAGCCTCCAGATGAACACTGAAGCTTTCTTT. The chain has TRBV7-2 and TRBJ1-1; D not certain. V was clipped by 8 bases and J by 0 bases, with 7 bases between them. Germline assignment: CDR1 SGHTA and CDR2 FQGNSA. This CDR3 is 12 amino acids long.

This clonotype was detected only a few times. This chain joins TRBV4-3 and TRBJ2-7, with D perhaps TRBD2 (5 bases). The CDR3 totals 14 residues. V was pared by 0 bases and J by 3 bases, with 9 bases between. Germline V gene data show CDR1 as LGHNA and CDR2 as YSLEER. As DNA, the CDR3 is TGCGCCAGCAGCCAAGACCTCGGGGTCTACGAGCAGTACTTC. It yields the protein CASSQDLGVYEQYF.

This clonotype appeared a few times. The rearrangement uses TRBV7-3 and TRBJ2-1; D is unclear. CDR3 length equals 13 residues. Germline V lookup: CDR1 SGHTA, CDR2 FQGTGA. Trimming cost V 3 bases and J 4 bases, with 7 bases left between them. The CDR3 region has the DNA TGTGCCAGCAGCTTTAATAGGTACAATGAGCAGTTCTTC. Translation: CASSFNRYNEQFF.